This TCR beta chain was documented in a study of blood T cell repertoires in COVID-19. The CDR3 loop spans 19 amino acids. Sequencing used immunoSEQ multiplex PCR; TCRdb keeps in-frame clones, though not all of them. The sample lists approximately 150,000 clones; 80% to 90% were seen once. The V and J genes are TRBV21-1 and TRBJ1-5; the DNA was not used to check the table's D call, TRBD1. TRBV21-1 is a listed pseudogene. The receptor was derived from a man aged 18 to 35 with COVID-19, enrolled during active disease. Sequencing was done on a sample of peripheral blood. The CDR3 spells CASSERGTKGVDSNQPQHF. The CDR3 DNA sequence: TGTGCCAGCAGCGAACGTGGGACAAAAGGGGTTGATAGCAATCAGCCCCAGCATTTT.